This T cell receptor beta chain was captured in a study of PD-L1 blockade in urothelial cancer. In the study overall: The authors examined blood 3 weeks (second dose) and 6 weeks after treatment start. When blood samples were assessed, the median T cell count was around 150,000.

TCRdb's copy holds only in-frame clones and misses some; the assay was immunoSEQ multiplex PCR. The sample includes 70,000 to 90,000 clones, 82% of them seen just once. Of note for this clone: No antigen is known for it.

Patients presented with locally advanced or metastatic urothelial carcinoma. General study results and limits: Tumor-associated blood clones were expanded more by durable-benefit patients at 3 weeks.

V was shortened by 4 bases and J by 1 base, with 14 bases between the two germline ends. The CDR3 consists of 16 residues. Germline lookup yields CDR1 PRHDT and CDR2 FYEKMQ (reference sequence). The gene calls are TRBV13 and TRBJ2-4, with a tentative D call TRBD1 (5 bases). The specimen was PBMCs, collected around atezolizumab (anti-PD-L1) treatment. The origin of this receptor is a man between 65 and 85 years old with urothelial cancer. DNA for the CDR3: TGTGCCAGCAGCTCTCACATGGGGCTTGCCAAAAACATTCAGTACTTC. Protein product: CASSSHMGLAKNIQYF.